This paragraph reports one T cell receptor (beta chain). Its antigen is unknown. One base away there is no much larger clone; base qualities are not given. Taken from the germline V gene (reference sequence), the CDR1 and CDR2 loops are LGHDT and YNNKEL. The CDR3 numbers 13 residues from cysteine through phenylalanine. Of the read, only the CDR3 DNA is kept; its 39 bases are in frame from base 1. V and J lose 4 bases and 8 bases, and a span of 14 bases separates them. The sample originates from a study of T cell responses to AZD1222 COVID-19 vaccine (TCRdb year 2021). Study-level background: AZD1222 recipients given second doses at about 4 weeks or at about 12 weeks were pooled, since spike-specific TCR depth and breadth were not found to differ between the two schedules. A total of about 250 trial participants underwent TCR sequencing, of whom under 220 had received two doses of AZD1222 and around 26 had received two doses of the MenACWY control vaccine. Trial participants were enrolled by age into subgroups of 18-55, 56-69 and 70-plus years, and around 140, 26 and 57 TCR-sequenced participants, respectively, were included in these subgroups. Overall study outcomes, separate from this receptor: Conclusions about previously exposed vaccinees are limited because only 5 or 6 AZD1222 recipients were SARS-CoV-2 seropositive at baseline. After two AZD1222 doses, spike-specific TCR breadth and depth were significantly higher than at day 0 and than in MenACWY recipients. Most participants were white British and females outnumbered males, and the authors suggested that clonal diversity may have been underestimated. The 56-69-year group was small, and its depth increase did not reach significance, likely because of low power. No day 14 peak-response samples were available, so repertoires were characterized only after the peak T cell response. CD4 TCRs associated with the vaccine covered the entire spike protein, and the dominant responses were in regions 160-218 and 743-854. Reportedly, close to half of the unique spike-specific TCRs recognized epitopes lying outside the regions that are mutated in the B.1.351 and B.1.1.7 variants.

The CDR3 regions of human TCRbeta chains were analyzed by immunosequencing. The authors' analysis ran thus. Repertoire TCRs were matched against a reference library of SARS-CoV-2-specific TCRs generated with the MIRA antigen-specificity platform. Breadth meant the fraction of unique TCRs that were SARS-CoV-2-associated, whereas depth meant the fraction of total T cells that were SARS-CoV-2-associated. Using the MIRA data, each spike-specific TCR was assigned both to the spike region to which the TCR was reactive and to a CD4 or CD8 class. Log10-transformed breadth and depth values were compared by one-way ANOVA with Sidak's multiple comparisons tests. Imported from immuneACCESS, the table was reduced by TCRdb to in-frame sequences with V and J called. These copies leave out some clones; in studies compared against another copy, an unresolved V gene accounts for under half, and the cause of the remainder is not known. For V, J and clone size, that table is used; D and trimming come from the DNA. Here the sample has 130,000 to 150,000 clones; about 92% occur a single time. The top ten clones comprise less than 2% of the sample.

The sample's time point label is to be understood as: baseline before first vaccination. Vaccinee samples came from UK trials COV001 and COV002, including a single-blind randomized controlled phase 2/3 trial of AZD1222 (ChAdOx1 nCoV-19) in healthy adults. Trial participant PBMC samples were collected at day 0 and day 28 after the second dose for TCRbeta chain sequencing. This sequence was found in an adult in good health. Here the sequenced sample was peripheral blood, taken on day 0 of AZD1222 vaccination. The chain employs TRBV3-1 (or the pseudogene TRBV3-2) and TRBJ1-2; no confident D gene assignment can be made. The bases read TGTGCCAGCAGCCCGAGGGTACCTGTGGGCTACACCTTC. The translation is CASSPRVPVGYTF.